These 20 T cell receptor beta chains were all obtained from the same sample, sequenced in a study of regulatory T cells in long-lasting Graves disease. Arm-PCR of CDR3 regions and iRepertoire HTBI primers were the basis on which TCR beta libraries were built. Using its own MiXCR run on the multiplex PCR reads, TCRdb lists one record per CDR3 protein. The sample lists 400,000 to 500,000 distinct CDR3 sequences, over 15% seen once, with around a quarter in the top ten. Indicated time point: newly diagnosed GD, antithyroid drugs for less than 3 months. PBMC RNA was the source of the TCR library. The sample was also linked to a second study, of T cells in Graves' hyperthyroidism and ophthalmopathy.

The specimen was peripheral blood mononuclear cells (PBMCs), collected at new diagnosis, from a patient treated with antithyroid drugs. Source of these receptors: a woman aged 18-29 years with Graves disease.

In its sample, this clonotype was seen many times. The chain combines TRBV3-1 with TRBJ1-2; D is undetermined. This CDR3 region has 14 residues. Germline V gene lookup returns CDR1 LGHDT and CDR2 YNNKEL (reference sequence). Trimming left V 1 base short and J 2 bases short, with 8 bases between. The CDR3 DNA sequence: TGTGCCAGCAGCCAAGCACACGGAAACTATGGCTACACCTTC. Translated, it gives CASSQAHGNYGYTF.

This clonotype appeared many times. The V and J genes are TRBV6-2 or TRBV6-3 and TRBJ2-2, with 13 nucleotides matching TRBD2. CDR3 length equals 17 residues. Germline loops: CDR1 MNHEY, CDR2 SVGEGT. V was pared by 2 bases and J by 7 bases, with 7 bases of the junction left unmatched. The CDR3 loop is CASSYATSGRPGGELFF. CDR3 nucleotide sequence: TGTGCCAGCAGTTACGCGACTAGCGGGAGGCCCGGCGGGGAGCTGTTTTTT.

Only a few counts were recorded for this clonotype. The chain employs TRBV20-1 and TRBJ2-2, with D perhaps TRBD2 (6 bases). Germline CDR1 and CDR2: DFQATT and SNEGSKA (reference sequence). The V and J ends lost 0 bases and 0 bases respectively, with 11 bases between them. This CDR3 spans 16 amino acids. CDR3 region: CSARDRRGANTGELFF. CDR3 DNA sequence: TGCAGTGCTAGAGATCGGCGGGGCGCGAACACCGGGGAGCTGTTTTTT.

The chain recombines TRBV14 with TRBJ2-3; the D is unclear. V lost 3 bases and J 5 bases, leaving 15 bases between the germline ends. This CDR3 region has 15 residues. The germline gives CDR1 SGHDN, CDR2 FVKESK. This CDR3 is CASSHNRVRGDTQYF. CDR3 nucleotide sequence: TGTGCCAGCAGCCACAATAGGGTTAGAGGAGATACGCAGTATTTT. Supplemented by reference TRBV14 and TRBJ2-3, the full variable domain reads EAGVTQFPSHSVIEKGQTVTLRCDPISGHDNLYWYRRVMGKEIKFLLHFVKESKQDESGMPNNRFLAERTGGTYSTLKVQPAELEDSGVYFCASSHNRVRGDTQYFGPGTRLTVL.

The table lists this clonotype with a few counts. CDR3 amino acids: CSVEGSGTSYNEQFF. For the CDR3, the DNA is TGCAGCGTTGAGGGTAGCGGGACCTCCTACAATGAGCAGTTCTTC. V usage is TRBV29-1 and J usage is TRBJ2-1; the match to TRBD2 covers 8 bases. V shed 3 bases, J shed 0 bases, and the junction held 4 bases outside the gene matches. The CDR3 spans 15 residues. Germline values: CDR1 SQVTM, CDR2 ANQGSEA.

This clonotype has a count of ten or more. V and J are TRBV6-1 and TRBJ1-5, with a possible D match to TRBD1 (6 bases). This CDR3 has 13 amino acids. The V gene lost 6 bases and the J gene lost 6 bases, with 12 bases spanning the gap. From germline, CDR1 is MNHNS and CDR2 SASEGT. The CDR3 DNA sequence: TGTGCCAGCAGCTTCAGGACAGCTCAGCCCCAGCATTTT. Translation: CASSFRTAQPQHF.

This clonotype has more than one count but fewer than ten. The chain has TRBV24-1 and TRBJ1-1; D may be TRBD1 (5 bases). There are 13 residues in the CDR3. The germline gives CDR1 KGHDR, CDR2 SFDVKD. Between the trimmed V and J ends, which lost 4 bases and 10 bases, there was a span of 15 bases. The CDR3 DNA follows: TGTGCCACCAGTGACCGGGACCCACTGAGAGCTTTCTTT. Amino acids: CATSDRDPLRAFF.

This clonotype was counted between two and nine times. V and J are TRBV7-2 and TRBJ1-2, with D possibly matching TRBD1 (5 bases). CDR1 and CDR2 from the germline V gene are SGHTA and FQGNSA. The CDR3 spans 16 residues. Deletions cut 0 bases from V and 6 bases from J, with 17 bases between. The CDR3, as DNA: TGTGCCAGCAGCTTAGCCCTGACCGGGGGTATTGATGGCTACACCTTC. This gives the protein CASSLALTGGIDGYTF. The full variable domain, in which reference TRBV7-2 and TRBJ1-2 provide the parts outside the CDR3, is GAGVSQSPSNKVTEKGKDVELRCDPISGHTALYWYRQSLGQGLEFLIYFQGNSAPDKSGLPSDRFSAERTGGSVSTLTIQRTQQEDSAVYLCASSLALTGGIDGYTFGSGTRLTVV.

This clonotype was recorded many times. The gene calls are TRBV30 and TRBJ1-5, with TRBD1 as a possible D gene (5 bases). The CDR3 sequence is 15 residues long. Germline CDR1 and CDR2: GTSNPN and SVGIG (reference sequence). Deletions cut 2 bases from V and 6 bases from J, with 17 bases between. The CDR3 here is CAWSLPGLPGQPQHF. The CDR3 nucleotides read TGTGCCTGGAGTTTACCGGGACTGCCTGGTCAGCCCCAGCATTTT.

This clonotype came up a few times. This chain uses TRBV20-1 with TRBJ2-1; a possible D gene is TRBD1 (6 bases). This CDR3 is 13 amino acids long. Germline V gene data show CDR1 as DFQATT and CDR2 as SNEGSKA (reference sequence). V was clipped by 6 bases and J by 0 bases, with 9 bases between them. CDR3 nucleotide sequence: TGCAGTGCCCAGGACAGCTCCTACAATGAGCAGTTCTTC. It translates to CSAQDSSYNEQFF.

This clonotype was counted ten times or more. The chain uses TRBV12-3 or TRBV12-4 and TRBJ2-3; TRBD2 aligns across 7 bases. This CDR3 has 16 amino acids. V shed 4 bases and J 3 bases; nucleotides not matched to a gene: 10. CDR3 region: CASSSYNTSVTDTQYF. In DNA, the CDR3 is TGTGCCAGCAGTTCCTACAATACTAGCGTAACAGATACGCAGTATTTT.

The chain has TRBV14 and TRBJ1-4, with TRBD1 matching over 8 bases. V was pared by 3 bases and J by 0 bases, with 12 bases of the junction left unmatched. The CDR3 sequence is 19 residues long. Germline V lookup: CDR1 SGHDN, CDR2 FVKESK. The CDR3 loop reads CASSQADREGITTNEKLFF. For the CDR3, the DNA is TGTGCCAGCAGCCAGGCGGACAGGGAGGGTATTACAACTAATGAAAAACTGTTTTTT.

This clonotype was recorded at least ten times. The gene calls are TRBV6-1 and TRBJ2-2; D is perhaps TRBD1 (5 bases). The CDR3 is 12 residues long. Trimming removed 8 bases at V and 7 bases at J, with 11 bases between. Germline V lookup: CDR1 MNHNS, CDR2 SASEGT. The CDR3 region is CASGRTLGELFF. Here the CDR3 DNA reads TGTGCCAGCGGAAGGACACTCGGGGAGCTGTTTTTT.

The chain combines TRBV29-1 with TRBJ2-2, with a tentative D call TRBD1 (6 bases). In germline, CDR1 is SQVTM, CDR2 ANQGSEA. Trimming cost V 4 bases and J 1 base, with 7 bases left between them. The CDR3 spans 13 residues. CDR3 sequence: CSVVTGNTGELFF. CDR3 nucleotides: TGCAGCGTTGTGACAGGGAACACCGGGGAGCTGTTTTTT.

Notes on this clonotype: Possible read error: a much larger clone is one base away. The chain couples TRBV28 to TRBJ1-2, with 7 bases lining up with TRBD1. CDR1 is MDHEN and CDR2 is SYDVKM in the germline V gene. CDR3 size: 15 residues. V trimming: 6 bases; J trimming: 3 bases; junction bases outside the gene matches: 10. CDR3 sequence (DNA): TGTGCCAGCAGAGCGACAGGGTTTTTGGACTATGGCTACACCTTC. It codes for CASRATGFLDYGYTF.

The sample holds a few counts of this clonotype. This rearrangement joins TRBV20-1 to TRBJ2-7; 7 nucleotides align to TRBD2. The CDR3 extends over 17 amino acids. Germline V gene data show CDR1 as DFQATT and CDR2 as SNEGSKA (reference sequence). J was trimmed by 9 bases and V by 3 bases; bases with no gene match: 23. CDR3 region: CSASRTIRTSSGVRQYF. CDR3 DNA: TGCAGTGCTAGTCGGACAATCCGGACTAGTTCGGGGGTTAGGCAGTACTTC.

V gene TRBV29-1 combines with J gene TRBJ1-2; 9 nucleotides line up with TRBD1. There are 13 residues in the CDR3. Germline V lookup: CDR1 SQVTM, CDR2 ANQGSEA. J was trimmed by 8 bases and V by 8 bases; bases with no gene match: 12. The CDR3 region is CSSNRGPAGGYTF. The CDR3 DNA reads as TGCAGCTCGAACAGGGGGCCCGCCGGGGGCTACACCTTC.

The sample holds a few counts of this clonotype. This chain connects TRBV15 to TRBJ2-2; 8 positions agree with TRBD1. This CDR3 region has 14 residues. Germline-derived CDR1 and CDR2 are LNHNV and YYDKDF (reference sequence). Trimming removed 7 bases from V and 7 bases from J; junction bases left unmatched: 8. CDR3 protein: CATTLDRVVGELFF. The DNA for the CDR3 is TGTGCCACCACCCTGGACAGGGTGGTCGGGGAGCTGTTTTTT.

The sample holds a few counts of this clonotype. The V call is TRBV29-1, the J call TRBJ2-3, with D perhaps TRBD1 (5 bases). V lost 7 bases and J 9 bases, leaving 17 bases between the germline ends. This CDR3 is built from 12 residues. CDR1 SQVTM and CDR2 ANQGSEA come from the germline V gene. In DNA, the CDR3 is TGCAGCGCTTCTGCCGACCCAGGGACGCAGTATTTT. This codes for CSASADPGTQYF.

Many counts were recorded for this clonotype. This chain uses TRBV12-3 or TRBV12-4 with TRBJ2-5, with 9 bases aligning to TRBD1. This CDR3 has 17 amino acids. The V and J ends lost 5 bases and 1 base, in that order; junction bases with no gene match: 11. The CDR3 sequence is CASSTGTGFTGQETQYF. In DNA, the CDR3 is TGTGCCAGCAGTACCGGGACAGGGTTCACGGGCCAAGAGACCCAGTACTTC.